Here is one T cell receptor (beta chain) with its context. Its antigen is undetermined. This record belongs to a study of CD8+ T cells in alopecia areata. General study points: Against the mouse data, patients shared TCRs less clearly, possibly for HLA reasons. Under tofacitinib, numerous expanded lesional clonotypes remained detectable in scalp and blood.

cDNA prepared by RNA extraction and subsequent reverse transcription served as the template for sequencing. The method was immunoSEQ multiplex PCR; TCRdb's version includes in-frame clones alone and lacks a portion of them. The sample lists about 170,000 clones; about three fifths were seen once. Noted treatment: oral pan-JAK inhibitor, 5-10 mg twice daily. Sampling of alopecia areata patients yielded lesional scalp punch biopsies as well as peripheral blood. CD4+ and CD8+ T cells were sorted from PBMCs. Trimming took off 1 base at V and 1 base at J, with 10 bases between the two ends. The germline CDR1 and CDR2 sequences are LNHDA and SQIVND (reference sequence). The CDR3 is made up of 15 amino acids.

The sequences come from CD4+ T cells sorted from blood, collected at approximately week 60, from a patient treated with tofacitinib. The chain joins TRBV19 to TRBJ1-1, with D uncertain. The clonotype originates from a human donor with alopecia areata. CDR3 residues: CASSIAAVPNTEAFF. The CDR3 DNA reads TGTGCCAGTAGTATAGCCGCAGTTCCGAACACTGAAGCTTTCTTT.